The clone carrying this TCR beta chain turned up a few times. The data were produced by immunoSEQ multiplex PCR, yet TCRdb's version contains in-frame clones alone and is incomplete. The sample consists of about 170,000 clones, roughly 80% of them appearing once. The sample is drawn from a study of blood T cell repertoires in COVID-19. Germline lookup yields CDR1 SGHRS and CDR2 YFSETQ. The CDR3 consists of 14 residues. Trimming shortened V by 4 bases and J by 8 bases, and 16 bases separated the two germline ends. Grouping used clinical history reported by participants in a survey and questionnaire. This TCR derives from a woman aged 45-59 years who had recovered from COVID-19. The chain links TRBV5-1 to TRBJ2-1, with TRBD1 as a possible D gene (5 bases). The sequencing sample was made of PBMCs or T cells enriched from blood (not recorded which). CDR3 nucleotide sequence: TGCGCCAGCAGCAGCAGGGATTCCCGATATGAGCAGTTCTTC. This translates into CASSSRDSRYEQFF.